This is a list of T cell receptor beta chains from one sample in a study of OX40 agonist ivuxolimab in advanced cancers. TCRdb's table, derived via immunoSEQ multiplex PCR, lists solely in-frame clones and lacks some. This sample carries more than 50,000 clones, 70% to 90% of them seen once, and the ten largest clones take approximately 0.92%. Sample: CD4+ or CD8+ T cells sorted from blood, taken in a trial of the OX40 agonist ivuxolimab. These TCRs come from an adult with an advanced solid tumor such as melanoma, head and neck, liver or kidney cancer. CDR3s include the opening cysteine and the closing phenylalanine or tryptophan. Each record gives: D gene, J gene, CDR3 length, clone size, V gene, CDR3 DNA, CDR3 protein. The D gene is left open where the match is weak. Rows may omit the clone size; those that give it use once, few, many or a size class.

-	TRBJ1-1	15	-	TRBV11-2	TGTGCCAGCAGCTCACATACAGGGTTCGGCGCTGAAGCTTTCTTT	CASSSHTGFGAEAFF
-	TRBJ1-4	14	once	TRBV5-1	TGCGCCAGCGGACAGTCTGCAACTAATGAAAAACTGTTTTTT	CASGQSATNEKLFF
-	TRBJ2-1	17	-	TRBV9	TGTGCCAGCAGCGTATGGGGAACACAGGGAGGATACAATGAGCAGTTCTTC	CASSVWGTQGGYNEQFF
-	TRBJ1-1	11	-	TRBV11-2	TGTGCCAGCAGCTTAGAAAAGGGGGCTTTCTTT	CASSLEKGAFF
-	TRBJ1-6	17	-	TRBV21-1	TGTGCCAGCAGCACCACCCGGACAGGGACGGGTAATTCACCCCTCCACTTT	CASSTTRTGTGNSPLHF
-	TRBJ2-7	13	-	TRBV11-3	TGTGCCAGCAGCTTAGATCAAGTCAGCGAGCAGTACTTC	CASSLDQVSEQYF
-	TRBJ2-2	14	-	TRBV5-4	TGTGCCAGCAGCTGGGACACGGACACCGGGGAGCTGTTTTTT	CASSWDTDTGELFF
-	TRBJ2-5	14	-	TRBV6-6	TGTGCCAGCAGTTACGACCCAGTACAAGAGACCCAGTACTTC	CASSYDPVQETQYF
TRBD2	TRBJ2-5	15	-	TRBV25-1	TGTGCCAGCAGTGAAGGACTAGCGGGACAGGAGACCCAGTACTTC	CASSEGLAGQETQYF
-	TRBJ1-2	12	few	TRBV9	TGTGCCAGCAGCTTAAGTAACTATGGCTACACCTTC	CASSLSNYGYTF
-	TRBJ1-3	14	few	TRBV5-5	TGTGCCAGCAGCTTGGGAACCTCTGGAAACACCATATATTTT	CASSLGTSGNTIYF
TRBD2	TRBJ2-1	16	-	TRBV25-1	TGTGCCAGCAGTGAATTTAAGGCGGGAGCCTACAATGAGCAGTTCTTC	CASSEFKAGAYNEQFF
-	TRBJ1-6	15	-	TRBV5-1	TGCGCCAGCAGCCCAGGACAGCAATATAATTCACCCCTCCACTTT	CASSPGQQYNSPLHF
-	TRBJ1-1	13	-	TRBV5-1	TGCGCCAGCAGCTTCGGCTCGAACACTGAAGCTTTCTTT	CASSFGSNTEAFF
-	TRBJ1-5	15	few	TRBV19	TGTGCCAGTACCCCTGGAGGGGGGACCAATCAGCCCCAGCATTTT	CASTPGGGTNQPQHF
-	TRBJ2-7	12	-	TRBV9	TGTGCCAGCAGCGGGGACGGCTACGAGCAGTACTTC	CASSGDGYEQYF
-	TRBJ1-2	14	-	TRBV18	TGTGCCAGCTCACCTAGCCAGAGTAACTATGGCTACACCTTC	CASSPSQSNYGYTF
-	TRBJ1-1	12	-	TRBV6-5	TGTGCCAGCAGTTCACCCGGGACAGAAGCTTTCTTT	CASSSPGTEAFF
-	TRBJ2-1	11	-	TRBV19	TGTGCCAGTAGTAAGCGAAATGAGCAGTTCTTC	CASSKRNEQFF
-	TRBJ2-7	13	-	TRBV6-6	TGTGCCAGCTCTGTGGGGGGTCGCTACGAGCAGTACTTC	CASSVGGRYEQYF
-	TRBJ2-3	13	-	TRBV18	TGTGCCAGCTCACCACCAGGAGGAGATACGCAGTATTTT	CASSPPGGDTQYF
-	TRBJ2-7	15	-	TRBV10-3	TGTGCCATCAGTGAGCCCAACGGGAACTCCTACGAGCAGTACTTC	CAISEPNGNSYEQYF
-	TRBJ2-1	15	-	TRBV6-4	TGTGCCAGCAGTGACGAGGGATTCCCCTACAATGAGCAGTTCTTC	CASSDEGFPYNEQFF
-	TRBJ2-2	14	-	TRBV6-1	TGTGCCAGCAGTGCTACGGACATCTACGGGGAGCTGTTTTTT	CASSATDIYGELFF
-	TRBJ1-2	15	-	TRBV14	TGTGCCAGCAGCCAAGATCTGAGGGGCCAATATGGCTACACCTTC	CASSQDLRGQYGYTF
-	TRBJ2-3	13	-	TRBV11-2	TGTGCCAGCAGCTTATTCCCGCCAGATACGCAGTATTTT	CASSLFPPDTQYF
-	TRBJ2-7	14	-	TRBV10-3	TGTGCCATCAGTGAGAAGACGGACTCCTACGAGCAGTACTTC	CAISEKTDSYEQYF
-	TRBJ2-1	12	once	TRBV11-2	TGTGCCAGCAGCTTAGGGGGGCTAGCCCTGTTCTTC	CASSLGGLALFF
-	TRBJ1-5	16	-	TRBV7-2	TGTGCCAGCAGCTTAGCGCCATCCGTTAGCAATCAGCCCCAGCATTTT	CASSLAPSVSNQPQHF
-	TRBJ1-2	14	-	TRBV6-1	TGTGCCAGCAGGGAAACAGGGTTCGGCTATGGCTACACCTTC	CASRETGFGYGYTF
-	TRBJ1-2	12	few	TRBV5-4	TGTGCCAGCAGCCCCTACGGCTATGGCTACACCTTC	CASSPYGYGYTF
TRBD1	TRBJ2-7	14	-	TRBV10-3	TGTGCCATCAGCGCCGGGACAGGGTCGGTCGAGCAGTACTTC	CAISAGTGSVEQYF
-	TRBJ2-7	13	-	TRBV19	TGTGCCAGTAGTTTTGGGCTTACCTACGAGCAGTACTTC	CASSFGLTYEQYF
TRBD1	TRBJ1-5	13	-	TRBV27	TGTGCCAGCGCAGGGGGCGGCAATCAGCCCCAGCATTTT	CASAGGGNQPQHF
-	TRBJ2-7	14	once	TRBV25-1	TGTGCCAGCAGTGATCGTGGGGCGGCTTACGAGCAGTACTTC	CASSDRGAAYEQYF
-	TRBJ2-1	12	-	TRBV9	TGTGCCAGCAGCCTGACCTACAATGAGCAGTTCTTC	CASSLTYNEQFF
-	TRBJ2-3	14	-	TRBV7-3	TGTGCCAGCAGCTTATTATCGTCCGGAGATACGCAGTATTTT	CASSLLSSGDTQYF
TRBD1	TRBJ2-3	16	-	TRBV7-9	TGTGCCAGCAGCTACACTAGTAAAGGGGGCCCAGATACGCAGTATTTT	CASSYTSKGGPDTQYF
-	TRBJ2-4	15	-	TRBV12-5	TGTGCTAGTGGCCCCCCTGGTCTAGCCAAAAACATTCAGTACTTC	CASGPPGLAKNIQYF
TRBD1	TRBJ1-2	15	-	TRBV18	TGTGCCAGCTCAGAAGTACCGGGGACAGGGAACGGCTACACCTTC	CASSEVPGTGNGYTF
-	TRBJ2-1	15	-	TRBV7-2	TGTGCCAGCAGCTTAGATCTCCTCTCCTACAATGAGCAGTTCTTC	CASSLDLLSYNEQFF
-	TRBJ1-1	14	-	TRBV7-2	TGTGCCAGCAGCTTAGCGGGGGGGAACACTGAAGCTTTCTTT	CASSLAGGNTEAFF
TRBD1	TRBJ1-5	14	-	TRBV6-6	TGTGCCAGCAGTTACTCGGGACAGAATCAGCCCCAGCATTTT	CASSYSGQNQPQHF
-	TRBJ2-4	15	-	TRBV6-5	TGTGCCAGCAGTTACTCGCCGGGGGTCAAAAACATTCAGTACTTC	CASSYSPGVKNIQYF
TRBD1	TRBJ2-2	15	-	TRBV5-8	TGTGCCAGCAGCTTATCAGGGGGCTACACCGGGGAGCTGTTTTTT	CASSLSGGYTGELFF
TRBD1	TRBJ1-5	15	-	TRBV28	TGTGCCAGCAGTTCAACGTCAGGGGGCGAGGGGCTCCAGCATTTT	CASSSTSGGEGLQHF
TRBD2	TRBJ2-1	20	few	TRBV5-1	TGCGCCAGCAGCTTGTGGGCCTCTAGCGGGGGGCCCCCCCCTTACAATGAGCAGTTCTTC	CASSLWASSGGPPPYNEQFF
-	TRBJ1-1	13	few	TRBV10-1	TGCGCCAGCAGTGCCTCGCAGAACACTGAAGCTTTCTTT	CASSASQNTEAFF
-	TRBJ2-7	18	-	TRBV7-2	TGTGCCAGCAGCTTTAGGGGTAAAAATTCGAAGAGCTCCTACGAGCAGTACTTC	CASSFRGKNSKSSYEQYF
TRBD2	TRBJ2-5	16	-	TRBV25-1	TGTGCCAGCAGTGAATCCGGGGGGGGGCTTGGAGAGACCCAGTACTTC	CASSESGGGLGETQYF
-	TRBJ2-6	17	-	TRBV4-1	TGCGCCAGCAGCCAAGATCGCAGGAGCTCTGGGGCCAACGTCCTGACTTTC	CASSQDRRSSGANVLTF